The 26 T cell receptor beta chains below were found in one sample sequenced in a study of regulatory T cells in long-lasting Graves disease. The time point is: newly diagnosed GD, antithyroid drugs for less than 3 months. Scientists built the TCR library using RNA that was extracted from PBMCs. Researchers made TCR beta libraries by using iRepertoire HTBI primers and running Arm-PCR on CDR3 regions. TCRdb redid the calling of the multiplex PCR reads with MiXCR, one entry per CDR3 protein. The table lists about 540,000 distinct CDR3 sequences, roughly 13% of them singletons. The same sample was also studied in work on T cells in Graves' hyperthyroidism and ophthalmopathy.

Sequencing used peripheral blood mononuclear cells (PBMCs), obtained at new diagnosis, from a patient treated with antithyroid drugs. All receptors derive from a man aged 25-40 years with Graves disease.

The table lists this clonotype with many counts. This chain links TRBV20-1 with TRBJ2-7; perhaps TRBD2 as D (6 bases). Trimming took 0 bases from V and 2 from J, leaving 26 bases between them. Germline V gives CDR1 DFQATT, CDR2 SNEGSKA (reference sequence). This CDR3 is built from 19 residues. The CDR3 region is CSARDPGRNRSGDPYEQYF. Here the CDR3 DNA reads TGCAGTGCTAGAGATCCCGGCAGGAATCGATCGGGGGATCCCTACGAGCAGTACTTC.

This clonotype came up many times. The chain combines TRBV12-3 or TRBV12-4 with TRBJ2-7; a possible D gene is TRBD2 (6 bases). Between the trimmed V and J ends, which lost 3 bases and 0 bases, there was a span of 12 bases. The CDR3 length is 15 residues. DNA for the CDR3: TGTGCCAGCAGTTTTGGGACTCTAAGCTCCTACGAGCAGTACTTC. This codes for CASSFGTLSSYEQYF.

This sequence joins TRBV4-1 and TRBJ2-3; TRBD1 matches 7 bases. The CDR3 is 17 amino acids. With V trimmed by 2 bases and J by 2 bases, 10 bases remained unmatched. Germline V gene sequence: CDR1 MGHRA, CDR2 YSYEKL. The CDR3 DNA is TGCGCCAGCAGCCAATGGGGCACGGGACAGACCACAGATACGCAGTATTTT. Encoded protein: CASSQWGTGQTTDTQYF.

Many counts were recorded for this clonotype. The chain employs TRBV7-9 and TRBJ1-2, with a tentative D call TRBD1 (6 bases). The V gene lost 5 bases and the J gene lost 4 bases, with 11 bases spanning the gap. Germline V gives CDR1 SEHNR, CDR2 FQNEAQ (reference sequence). The CDR3 sequence is 13 residues long. The CDR3 region has the DNA TGTGCCAGCAGCCGGACAGCGCTCTATGGCTACACCTTC. This sequence encodes CASSRTALYGYTF. Based on the CDR3 plus reference TRBV7-9 and TRBJ1-2, the full variable domain is DTGVSQNPRHKITKRGQNVTFRCDPISEHNRLYWYRQTLGQGPEFLTYFQNEAQLEKSRLLSDRFSAERPKGSFSTLEIQRTEQGDSAMYLCASSRTALYGYTFGSGTRLTVV.

This clonotype was recorded many times. The chain is built from TRBV7-9 and TRBJ2-1, with D perhaps matching TRBD2 (6 bases). The CDR3 runs 17 residues. Germline lookup yields CDR1 SEHNR and CDR2 FQNEAQ (reference sequence). Trimming took 5 bases from V and 4 from J, leaving 21 bases between them. CDR3 nucleotide sequence: TGTGCCAGCAGCCCACCTTTCACGGGAGTCGTATACAATGAGCAGTTCTTC. It encodes CASSPPFTGVVYNEQFF.

This clonotype has more than one count but fewer than ten. The rearrangement joins TRBV18 to TRBJ1-5, with D possibly matching TRBD1 (5 bases). Trimming left V 9 bases short and J 2 bases short, with 14 bases between. The germline V gene encodes CDR1 KGHSH and CDR2 LQKENI. The length of the CDR3 is 14 residues. CDR3 loop: CASSQGWGNQPQHF. DNA of the CDR3: TGTGCCAGTTCCCAGGGTTGGGGCAATCAGCCCCAGCATTTT. The whole variable domain, remainder taken from reference TRBV18 and TRBJ1-5, is NAGVMQNPRHLVRRRGQEARLRCSPMKGHSHVYWYRQLPEEGLKFMVYLQKENIIDESGMPKERFSAEFPKEGPSILRIQQVVRGDSAAYFCASSQGWGNQPQHFGDGTRLSIL.

J is TRBJ2-5 and V is TRBV30; possibly TRBD2 for D (6 bases). The CDR3 is made up of 13 amino acids. Germline V gives CDR1 GTSNPN, CDR2 SVGIG (reference sequence). Trimming cost V 5 bases and J 2 bases, with 12 bases left between them. The CDR3 DNA is TGTGCCTGGGTTGGCGGGACTCAAGAGACCCAGTACTTC. It is translated as CAWVGGTQETQYF.

This clonotype was detected ten times or more. V gene TRBV18 combines with J gene TRBJ2-1, with 9 bases lining up with TRBD2. V lost 0 bases and J lost 4; bases outside the gene matches: 7. The CDR3 is 17 amino acids. Looked up from germline, CDR1 is KGHSH and CDR2 is LQKENI. In nucleotides, the CDR3 is TGTGCCAGCTCACCACCGGAAGCGGGAGGTTCTTACAATGAGCAGTTCTTC. Translation gives CASSPPEAGGSYNEQFF.

The chain couples TRBV4-1 to TRBJ2-3, with TRBD2 identical over 9 bases. The V gene end was trimmed by 0 bases and the J gene end by 4 bases; junction bases not matched to a gene: 5. Germline V gene data show CDR1 as MGHRA and CDR2 as YSYEKL. CDR3 length: 16 amino acids. CDR3 in DNA: TGCGCCAGCAGCCAAGATGGAGCGGGAGGTGCAGATACGCAGTATTTT. Translated: CASSQDGAGGADTQYF.

As regards this clonotype: A clone one base away is much larger, so this may be a read error. This chain connects TRBV27 to TRBJ2-7, with 8 bases aligning to TRBD2. The J segment lost 5 bases and the V segment lost 6 bases, leaving 9 bases of the junction unmatched. Germline lookup yields CDR1 MNHEY and CDR2 SMNVEV (reference sequence). This CDR3 region has 14 residues. The CDR3 coding sequence is TGTGCCAGCAGCCCCAGCGGGAGTCCGCACGAGCAGTACTTC. It yields the protein CASSPSGSPHEQYF.

The chain uses TRBV2 and TRBJ2-5; perhaps TRBD2 as D (6 bases). The CDR3 spans 13 residues. The germline V gene has CDR1 SNHLY and CDR2 FYNNEI. Trimming pared 10 bases from V and 5 bases from J, leaving 17 bases between. In DNA form, the CDR3 reads TGTGCCATCCGGGAAGGGAGCGGGGAGACCCAGTACTTC. Translating gives CAIREGSGETQYF.

This clonotype was seen many times. The J gene is TRBJ1-2, the V gene TRBV20-1; possible D gene TRBD1, 5 bases. The CDR3 spans 15 residues. Trimming took off 0 bases at V and 5 bases at J, with 16 bases between the two ends. The germline V gene has CDR1 DFQATT and CDR2 SNEGSKA (reference sequence). The CDR3 spells CSARELNGQLYGYTF. The CDR3 DNA reads as TGCAGTGCTAGAGAACTAAACGGACAATTATATGGCTACACCTTC.

This clonotype has just a few counts. The rearrangement uses TRBV2 and TRBJ2-7, with 9 bases lining up with TRBD2. The V gene end was trimmed by 6 bases and the J gene end by 7 bases; junction bases not matched to a gene: 10. Germline values: CDR1 SNHLY, CDR2 FYNNEI. CDR3 length: 14 residues. CDR3 bases: TGTGCCAGCAGGAGGGGGACTAGCCCTAGGGAGCAGTACTTC. This translates into CASRRGTSPREQYF.

This clonotype was seen many times. The chain carries TRBV5-1 and TRBJ2-1, with 10 bases lining up with TRBD2. The CDR3 runs 16 residues. Unmatched junction bases numbered 6, after V lost 0 bases and J lost 6 bases. The germline CDR1 and CDR2 sequences are SGHRS and YFSETQ. The CDR3 reads CASSLGWLAGVNEQFF. The CDR3 DNA sequence: TGCGCCAGCAGCTTGGGTTGGCTAGCGGGAGTCAATGAGCAGTTCTTC.

The chain uses TRBV2 and TRBJ1-1; 7 positions match TRBD1. The CDR3 length is 14 residues. Per the germline V gene, CDR1 is SNHLY and CDR2 is FYNNEI. Trimming at V came to 3 bases and at J to 3 bases, leaving 4 bases not matched to a gene. For the CDR3, the DNA is TGTGCCAGCAGTGACGGGACAGACCACACTGAAGCTTTCTTT. The encoded protein is CASSDGTDHTEAFF. The variable domain in full, completed from reference TRBV2 and TRBJ1-1, reads EPEVTQTPSHQVTQMGQEVILRCVPISNHLYFYWYRQILGQKVEFLVSFYNNEISEKSEIFDDQFSVERPDGSNFTLKIRSTKLEDSAMYFCASSDGTDHTEAFFGQGTRLTVV.

This clonotype was counted ten times or more. The rearrangement uses TRBV24-1 and TRBJ1-1; no clear D. The CDR3 loop spans 15 amino acids. CDR1 and CDR2 from the germline V gene are KGHDR and SFDVKD. V was trimmed by 4 bases and J by 1 base, leaving 12 bases between them. DNA of the CDR3: TGTGCCACCAGTGACCCCCGGGCCGGGAACACTGAAGCTTTCTTT. Translation gives CATSDPRAGNTEAFF.

This clonotype was counted ten times or more. The chain employs TRBV11-2 and TRBJ2-3; the match to TRBD1 covers 9 bases. This CDR3 spans 15 amino acids. V shed 1 base, J shed 2 bases, and the junction held 1 base outside the gene matches. Germline CDR1 and CDR2: SGHAT and FQNNGV. DNA for the CDR3: TGTGCCAGCAGCTTAGGGACAGGGGACACAGATACGCAGTATTTT. The encoded protein is CASSLGTGDTDTQYF.

Turning to this clonotype: A far larger clone is one nucleotide away, so this likely arose from a read error. This rearrangement joins TRBV2 to TRBJ1-5; the D gene is possibly TRBD1 (5 bases). Germline values: CDR1 SNHLY, CDR2 FYNNEI. The CDR3 sequence is 13 residues long. The CDR3 coding sequence is TGTGCCAGCAGGGGGGACGGATATCAGTCCCAGCATTTT. It codes for CASRGDGYQSQHF.

The V and J genes are TRBV12-3 or TRBV12-4 and TRBJ2-1; no clear D. Trimming took off 6 bases at V and 7 bases at J, with 13 bases between the two ends. CDR3 size: 13 residues. CDR3 DNA: TGTGCCAGCAGGCCCCAACGTGCGAATGAGCAGTTCTTC. Amino acid sequence: CASRPQRANEQFF.

This clonotype appeared a few times. The chain couples TRBV19 to TRBJ2-2; D may match TRBD1 or TRBD2 (6 bases each). Germline values: CDR1 LNHDA, CDR2 SQIVND (reference sequence). V gave up 5 bases and J gave up 4 bases, with 14 bases separating them. CDR3 length equals 15 residues. CDR3 loop: CASSLGAGLTGELFF. The DNA of the CDR3 is TGTGCCAGTAGTCTGGGGGCGGGACTCACCGGGGAGCTGTTTTTT. Combining the CDR3 with reference TRBV19 and TRBJ2-2 gives the whole variable domain DGGITQSPKYLFRKEGQNVTLSCEQNLNHDAMYWYRQDPGQGLRLIYYSQIVNDFQKGDIAEGYSVSREKKESFPLTVTSAQKNPTAFYLCASSLGAGLTGELFFGEGSRLTVL.

This clonotype was seen at least ten times. This chain joins TRBV12-3 or TRBV12-4 and TRBJ2-1; either TRBD1 or TRBD2 may supply D (5 bases each). This CDR3 has 13 residues. Trimming took off 7 bases at V and 10 bases at J, with 17 bases between the two ends. The CDR3 here is CASTRGRDLEQFF. The CDR3 DNA sequence: TGTGCCAGCACCCGGGGCAGGGATTTGGAGCAGTTCTTC.

The sample holds a few counts of this clonotype. CDR3 DNA sequence: TGTGCCAGTAGTAGTGCAGGGGGAAATCAGCCCCAGCATTTT. Protein product: CASSSAGGNQPQHF. The V call is TRBV19, the J call TRBJ1-5, with 7 positions matching TRBD1. CDR1 LNHDA and CDR2 SQIVND come from the germline V gene (reference sequence). V was clipped by 4 bases and J by 4 bases; unmatched bases: 4. The CDR3 spans 14 residues.

Details on this clonotype: The germline gene is not matched at one end of the junction; a read error may be the cause. This chain uses TRBV3-1 with TRBJ1-1; D not resolved. CDR1 is LGHDT, CDR2 YNNKEL, per germline (reference sequence). This CDR3 has 14 amino acids. The CDR3 nucleotides are TGTGCCAGCAGCCGCGGGCAACTTAACACTGAAGCTTTATTT. This gives the protein CASSRGQLNTEALF.

This sequence joins TRBV20-1 and TRBJ2-2, with no clear D. Trimming shortened V by 5 bases and J by 3 bases, and 10 bases separated the two germline ends. This CDR3 is 13 amino acids long. Per germline, CDR1 DFQATT and CDR2 SNEGSKA (reference sequence). CDR3 in amino acids: CSACGEYTGELFF. The CDR3 nucleotides read TGCAGTGCTTGTGGAGAGTACACCGGGGAGCTGTTTTTT.

The CDR3 protein is CASSPDGTYNSPLHF. The DNA for the CDR3 is TGTGCCAGCAGTCCCGACGGAACCTATAATTCACCCCTCCACTTT. The rearrangement links TRBV2 to TRBJ1-6, with D uncertain. CDR1 and CDR2 from the germline V gene are SNHLY and FYNNEI. The CDR3 has 15 amino acids. With 5 bases removed from V and 2 bases from J, the gap between germline ends came to 10 bases. Looking up the rest from reference TRBV2 and TRBJ1-6 gives the full variable domain: EPEVTQTPSHQVTQMGQEVILRCVPISNHLYFYWYRQILGQKVEFLVSFYNNEISEKSEIFDDQFSVERPDGSNFTLKIRSTKLEDSAMYFCASSPDGTYNSPLHFGNGTRLTVT.

This clonotype was counted ten times or more. V is TRBV6-1 and J is TRBJ2-2, with D perhaps TRBD1 (6 bases). Germline V gene sequence: CDR1 MNHNS, CDR2 SASEGT. V gave up 5 bases and J gave up 4 bases, with 20 bases separating them. The CDR3 runs 17 residues. CDR3 DNA: TGTGCCAGCAGTCCCGGACAGATCCAGCTATTCACCGGGGAGCTGTTTTTT. Its translation is CASSPGQIQLFTGELFF.